These T cell receptor beta chains were read from a single sample in a study of blood T cell repertoires in COVID-19. This table comes from immunoSEQ multiplex PCR, and its TCRdb copy is limited to in-frame clones, with some not included. The sample includes some 230,000 clones, approximately 84% of them seen just once. The sample comprised peripheral blood. The receptors were sampled from a man aged 50 or older who had recovered from COVID-19. Each CDR3 is given with its conserved first and last residue. Clone size is not always given. Where it is, it says once, few, many or a class for expanded clones.

NA | TRBV28 | CASGGLDGVGTEAFF
NA | TRBV5-8 | CASSLVRTGDDTQYF
NA | TRBV28 | CASSLYGSSGLGYGYTF
NA | TRBV28 | CASSLYQGPYQPQHF
NA | TRBV28 | CASTPGLGGTYEQYF
NA | TRBV28 | CASSQNRDRQTQYF
NA | TRBV28 | CASSLPSGRSYEQYF
once | TRBV18 | CASSPPAGELFF
NA | TRBV28 | CASSPMWLAGRNTGELFF
few | TRBV18 | CASSRTSDVYEQYF
NA | TRBV6-5 | CASWGQNFYGYTF
many | TRBV6-5 | CALASYNEQFF
NA | TRBV6-5 | CASRRGVRDTQYF
NA | TRBV5-8 | CASSLAGQGFQPQHF
NA | TRBV5-5 | CASSLGQGAQNSPLHF
NA | TRBV6-6 | CASSPETGRLLSSPLHF
NA | TRBV18 | CASSPNPPGETQYF
NA | TRBV15 | CATSRDSGNVNQPQHF
NA | TRBV9 | CASSARTGGIGETQYF
NA | TRBV5-1 | CASSLVAGGQETQYF
NA | TRBV7-9 | CASSSTSGEPPSSYNEQFF
once | TRBV24-1 | CATSDPRGSGSSYNEQFF
few | TRBV27 | CSPWGREEQFF
NA | TRBV19 | CASSIVHGRANEQFF
NA | TRBV28 | CASSLSGWDYGYTF
NA | TRBV6-1 | CASSEGHLNTEAFF
NA | TRBV2 | CASSLIRGTGGTDTQYF
NA | TRBV7-6 | CASSLAGLAGTNTGELFF